This T cell receptor (beta chain) was identified in a study of tumor-infiltrating lymphocytes in primary liver carcinoma. CDR1 and CDR2 (germline): MGHRA, YSYEKL. CDR3 length: 16 amino acids. A constant-region primer primed TCR beta cDNA synthesis from roughly 500 ng of total RNA. Investigators got TCR beta libraries out of three nested multiplex PCR rounds, done with slightly modified ARM-PCR. TRBV1-TRBV30 forward primers and a C-beta reverse primer were used in the first two PCR rounds, which each ran for approximately 10 cycles. MiXCR, applied by TCRdb to the multiplex PCR reads, yields one record per CDR3 protein. The sample lists roughly 23,000 distinct CDR3 sequences; 65% to 85% were seen once. Between about 17 and 34 mg of unsorted bulk tissue served as the source from which RNA and DNA were co-extracted. Remarks on this clonotype: The junction departs from the called germline gene at one end, perhaps through a read error.

Sequenced: liver tumor tissue from sampling region 1. The sample's subset: tumor region T1, superior pole. The rearrangement links TRBV4-1 to TRBJ2-7; 7 bases are shared with TRBD2. The origin of this receptor is a middle-aged man with primary liver carcinoma and hepatitis B virus infection. As DNA, the CDR3 is TGCACCAGCAGCCAATCCCTAGCGGAGCCACTTTACGAGCAATGCTTC. This translates into CTSSQSLAEPLYEQCF.